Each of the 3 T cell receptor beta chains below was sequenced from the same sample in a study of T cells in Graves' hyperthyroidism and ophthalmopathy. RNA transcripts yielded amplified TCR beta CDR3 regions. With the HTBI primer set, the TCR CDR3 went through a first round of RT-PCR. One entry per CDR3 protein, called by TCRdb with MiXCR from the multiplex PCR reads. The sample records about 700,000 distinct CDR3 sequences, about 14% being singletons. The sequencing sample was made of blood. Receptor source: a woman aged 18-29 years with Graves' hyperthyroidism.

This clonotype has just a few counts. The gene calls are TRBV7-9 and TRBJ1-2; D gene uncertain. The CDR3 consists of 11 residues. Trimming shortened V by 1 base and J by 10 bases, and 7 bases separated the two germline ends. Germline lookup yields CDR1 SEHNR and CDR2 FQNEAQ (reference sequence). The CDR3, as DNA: TGTGCCAGCAGCTTAGTTTCGGTCTACACCTTC. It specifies CASSLVSVYTF.

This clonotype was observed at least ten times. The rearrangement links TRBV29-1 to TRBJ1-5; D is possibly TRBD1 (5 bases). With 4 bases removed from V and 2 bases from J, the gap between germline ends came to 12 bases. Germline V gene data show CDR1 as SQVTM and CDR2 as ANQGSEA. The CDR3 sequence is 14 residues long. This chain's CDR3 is CSVVDPGGNQPQHF. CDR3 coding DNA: TGCAGCGTTGTTGACCCGGGGGGCAATCAGCCCCAGCATTTT.

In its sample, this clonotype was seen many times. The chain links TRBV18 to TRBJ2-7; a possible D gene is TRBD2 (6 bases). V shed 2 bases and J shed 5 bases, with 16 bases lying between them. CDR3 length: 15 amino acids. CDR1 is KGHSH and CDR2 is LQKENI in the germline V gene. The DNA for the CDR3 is TGTGCCAGCTCACCAATCGGGGGTGGGGTCGACGAGCAGTACTTC. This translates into CASSPIGGGVDEQYF. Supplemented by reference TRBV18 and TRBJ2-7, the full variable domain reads NAGVMQNPRHLVRRRGQEARLRCSPMKGHSHVYWYRQLPEEGLKFMVYLQKENIIDESGMPKERFSAEFPKEGPSILRIQQVVRGDSAAYFCASSPIGGGVDEQYFGPGTRLTVT.